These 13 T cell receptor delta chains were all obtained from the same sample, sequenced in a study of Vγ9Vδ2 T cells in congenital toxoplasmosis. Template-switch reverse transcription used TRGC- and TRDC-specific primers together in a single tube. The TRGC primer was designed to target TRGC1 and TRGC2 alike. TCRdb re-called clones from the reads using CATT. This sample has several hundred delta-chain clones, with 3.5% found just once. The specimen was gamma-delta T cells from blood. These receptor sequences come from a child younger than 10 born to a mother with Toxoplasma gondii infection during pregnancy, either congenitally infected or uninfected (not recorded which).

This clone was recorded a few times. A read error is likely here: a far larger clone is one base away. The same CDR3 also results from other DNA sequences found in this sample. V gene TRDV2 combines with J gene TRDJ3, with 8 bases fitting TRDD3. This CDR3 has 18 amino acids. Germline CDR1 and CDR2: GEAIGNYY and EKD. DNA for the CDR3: TGTGCCTGTGACACCGCCTGGGGGAGCTCCTGGGATACCCGACAGATGTTTTTC. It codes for CACDTAWGSSWDTRQMFF.

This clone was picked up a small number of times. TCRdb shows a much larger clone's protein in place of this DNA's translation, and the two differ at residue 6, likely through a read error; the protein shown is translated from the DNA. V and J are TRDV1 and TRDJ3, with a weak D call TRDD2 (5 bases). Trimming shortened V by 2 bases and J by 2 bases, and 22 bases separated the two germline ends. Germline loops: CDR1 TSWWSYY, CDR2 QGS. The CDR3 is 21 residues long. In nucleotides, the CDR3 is TGTGCTCTTGGGGAAAGCGCCTACAATACCCGTAGGGCCTGGGACACCCGACAGATGTTTTTC. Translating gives CALGESAYNTRRAWDTRQMFF.

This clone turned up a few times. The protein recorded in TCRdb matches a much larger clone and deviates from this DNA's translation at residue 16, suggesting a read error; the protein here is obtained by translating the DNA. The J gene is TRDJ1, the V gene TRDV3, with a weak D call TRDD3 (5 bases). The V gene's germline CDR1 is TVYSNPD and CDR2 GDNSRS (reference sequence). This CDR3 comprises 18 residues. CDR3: CARGQSSVNTDCTDKHIF. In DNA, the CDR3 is TGTGCCCGAGGGCAGAGCTCTGTGAATACGGATTGCACCGATAAACACATCTTT.

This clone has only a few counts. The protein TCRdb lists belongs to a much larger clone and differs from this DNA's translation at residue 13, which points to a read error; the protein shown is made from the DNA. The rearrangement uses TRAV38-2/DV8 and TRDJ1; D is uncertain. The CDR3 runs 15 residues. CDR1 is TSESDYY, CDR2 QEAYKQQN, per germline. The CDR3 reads CAYRSAAGLTDKHIF. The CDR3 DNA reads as TGTGCTTATAGGAGCGCGGCCGGACTCACCGATAAACACATCTTT.

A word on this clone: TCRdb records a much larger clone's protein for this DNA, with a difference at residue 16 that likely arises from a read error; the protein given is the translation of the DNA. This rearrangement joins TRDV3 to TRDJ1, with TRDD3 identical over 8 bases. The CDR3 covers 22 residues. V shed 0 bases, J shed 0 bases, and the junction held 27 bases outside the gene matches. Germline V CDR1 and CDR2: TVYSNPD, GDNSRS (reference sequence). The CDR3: CAFRGLLFPSGIPGGHTDKLIF. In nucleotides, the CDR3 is TGTGCCTTTAGGGGTCTTTTGTTTCCGTCGGGAATTCCTGGGGGACACACCGATAAACTCATCTTT.

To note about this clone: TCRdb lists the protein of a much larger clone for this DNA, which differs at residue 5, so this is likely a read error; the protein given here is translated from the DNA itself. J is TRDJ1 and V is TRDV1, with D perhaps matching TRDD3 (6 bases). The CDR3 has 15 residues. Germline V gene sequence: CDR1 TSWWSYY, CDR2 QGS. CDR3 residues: CALGRGWDRTDKLIF. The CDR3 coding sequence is TGTGCACTTGGGAGGGGATGGGATAGGACCGATAAACTCATCTTT.

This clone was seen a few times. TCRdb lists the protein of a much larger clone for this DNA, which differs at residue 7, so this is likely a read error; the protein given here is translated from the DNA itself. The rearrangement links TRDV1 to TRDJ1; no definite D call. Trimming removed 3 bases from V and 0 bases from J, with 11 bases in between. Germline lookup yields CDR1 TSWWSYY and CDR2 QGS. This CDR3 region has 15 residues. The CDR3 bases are TGTGCTCTTGGGGACCCTGTGGTTAACACCGATAAACTCATCTTT. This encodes CALGDPVVNTDKLIF.

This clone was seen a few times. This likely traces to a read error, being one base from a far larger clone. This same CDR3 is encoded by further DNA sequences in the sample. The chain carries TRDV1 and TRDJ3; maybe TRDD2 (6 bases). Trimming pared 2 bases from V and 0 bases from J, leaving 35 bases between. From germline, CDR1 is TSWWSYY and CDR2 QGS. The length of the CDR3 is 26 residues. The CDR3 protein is CALGEAPPLPRPTPPSSSWDTRQMFF. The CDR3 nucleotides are TGTGCTCTTGGGGAAGCCCCCCCCCTTCCCAGGCCCACCCCTCCCTCAAGCTCCTGGGACACCCGACAGATGTTTTTC.

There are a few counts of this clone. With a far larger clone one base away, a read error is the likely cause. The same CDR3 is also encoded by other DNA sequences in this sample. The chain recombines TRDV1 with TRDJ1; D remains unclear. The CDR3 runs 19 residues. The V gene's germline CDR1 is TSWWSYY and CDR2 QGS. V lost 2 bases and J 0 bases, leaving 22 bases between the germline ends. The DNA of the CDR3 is TGTGCTCTTGGGGAAACCTCCGACCGAACGAACCCCGACACCGATAAACTCATCTTT. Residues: CALGETSDRTNPDTDKLIF.

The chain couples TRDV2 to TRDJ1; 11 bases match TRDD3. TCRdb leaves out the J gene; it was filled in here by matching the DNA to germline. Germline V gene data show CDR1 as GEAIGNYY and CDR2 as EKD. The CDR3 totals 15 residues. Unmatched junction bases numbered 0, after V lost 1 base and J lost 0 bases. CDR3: CACDTGGYDTDKLIF. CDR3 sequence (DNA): TGTGCCTGTGACACTGGGGGATACGACACCGATAAACTCATCTTT.

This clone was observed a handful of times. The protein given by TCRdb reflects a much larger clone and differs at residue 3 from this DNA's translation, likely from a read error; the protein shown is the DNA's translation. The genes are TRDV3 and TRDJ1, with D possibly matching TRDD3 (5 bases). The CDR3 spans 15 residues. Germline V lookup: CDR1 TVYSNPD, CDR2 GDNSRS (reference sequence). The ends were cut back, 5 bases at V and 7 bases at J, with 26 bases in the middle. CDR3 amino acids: CAISSLLGTVTKLIF. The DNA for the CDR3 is TGTGCCATCTCATCCTTGTTGGGGACCGTTACTAAACTCATCTTT.

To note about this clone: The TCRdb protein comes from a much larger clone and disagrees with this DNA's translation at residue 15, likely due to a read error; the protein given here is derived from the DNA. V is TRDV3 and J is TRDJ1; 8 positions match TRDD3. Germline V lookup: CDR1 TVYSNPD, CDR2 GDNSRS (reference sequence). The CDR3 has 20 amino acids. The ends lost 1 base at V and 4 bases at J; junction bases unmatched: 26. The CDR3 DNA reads TGTGCCTTTACCCGGGCAGCCGGTTTTACGGGATACGCGTACATCGATAAACTCATCTTT. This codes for CAFTRAAGFTGYAYIDKLIF.

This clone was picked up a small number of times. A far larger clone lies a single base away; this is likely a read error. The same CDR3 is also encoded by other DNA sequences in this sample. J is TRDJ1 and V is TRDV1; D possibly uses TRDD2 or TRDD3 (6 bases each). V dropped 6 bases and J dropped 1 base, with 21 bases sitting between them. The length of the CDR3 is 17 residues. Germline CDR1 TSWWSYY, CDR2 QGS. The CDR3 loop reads CALGDLPPGYLTDKLIF. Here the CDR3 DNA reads TGTGCTCTTGGTGACCTTCCACCCGGATACCTCACCGATAAACTCATCTTT.